The 11 T cell receptor beta chains below come from one sample, sequenced in a study of blood T cells in healthy people across ages. The second PCR ran roughly 6 to 11 cycles with a sample-barcoded 5' primer and J-beta primers. MiXCR, run by TCRdb on the 5' RACE reads, gives a single entry per CDR3 protein. The sample contains roughly 2 million distinct CDR3 sequences, around 50% of which appear only once. The sequenced sample was blood. The receptors come from a woman aged 35 to 49 in good health.

CDR3: CASVPRAGSTDTQYF. CDR3 sequence (DNA): TGTGCCAGCGTCCCCCGGGCTGGGTCTACAGATACGCAGTATTTT. This rearrangement joins TRBV27 to TRBJ2-3; D is uncertain. Germline V gene data show CDR1 as MNHEY and CDR2 as SMNVEV (reference sequence). Trimming shortened V by 8 bases and J by 3 bases, and 18 bases separated the two germline ends. The CDR3 covers 15 residues.

The chain joins TRBV7-9 to TRBJ2-3, with TRBD2 identical over 11 bases. With V trimmed by 8 bases and J by 1 base, 2 bases remained unmatched. This CDR3 is built from 14 residues. Germline V lookup: CDR1 SEHNR, CDR2 FQNEAQ (reference sequence). CDR3 coding DNA: TGTGCCAGCGCGACTAGCGGGGGCACAGATACGCAGTATTTT. Translating gives CASATSGGTDTQYF.

The rearrangement links TRBV9 to TRBJ2-5; weak D call: TRBD2 (5 bases). Judging by the DNA end, TRBJ2-7 fits better; the J call may be wrong. CDR1 and CDR2 (germline): SGDLS, YYNGEE. The CDR3 contains 13 residues. The CDR3 is CASSVDLSGEQYF. The CDR3 bases are TGTGCCAGCAGCGTAGATTTAAGCGGCGAGCAGTACTTC.

This clonotype was seen only once. The chain couples TRBV4-3 to TRBJ1-2, with a weak D call TRBD1 (5 bases). Germline loops: CDR1 LGHNA, CDR2 YSLEER. CDR3 length equals 16 residues. V lost 0 bases to trimming and J lost 2 bases, with 13 bases between them. The CDR3 DNA sequence: TGCGCCAGCAGCCAAGATTCCAGGGCCGGCAACTATGGCTACACCTTC. Its protein product is CASSQDSRAGNYGYTF.

This chain connects TRBV28 to TRBJ2-3, with a possible D match to TRBD1 (6 bases). V was shortened by 7 bases and J by 3 bases, with 11 bases between the two germline ends. Germline-derived CDR1 and CDR2 are MDHEN and SYDVKM. The CDR3 spans 13 residues. CDR3 nucleotide sequence: TGTGCCAGCAAGGACAGTAGGACAGATACGCAGTATTTT. Translating it yields CASKDSRTDTQYF.

The gene calls are TRBV9 and TRBJ2-7; D is uncertain. The J call may be wrong; the DNA end is better matched by TRBJ2-5. Germline loops: CDR1 SGDLS, CDR2 YYNGEE. The CDR3 has 16 amino acids. The CDR3 DNA follows: TGTGCCAGCAGCGTAGGAGGTGGGCTTCTACTTGAGACCCAGTACTTC. Protein: CASSVGGGLLLETQYF.

The rearrangement links TRBV7-2 to TRBJ2-3; D call uncertain. The germline gives CDR1 SGHTA, CDR2 FQGNSA. Trimming cost V 1 base and J 4 bases, with 9 bases left between them. CDR3 size: 14 residues. The CDR3 DNA is TGTGCCAGCAGCTTAGACTGGGTAGCAGATACGCAGTATTTT. This gives the protein CASSLDWVADTQYF.

This sequence joins TRBV28 and TRBJ2-5; TRBD2 matches 10 bases. The ends lost 2 bases at V and 1 base at J; junction bases unmatched: 7. CDR1 MDHEN and CDR2 SYDVKM come from the germline V gene. The CDR3 is made up of 17 amino acids. DNA for the CDR3: TGTGCCAGCAGTTTAATTGGACTAGCGGAGATCCAAGAGACCCAGTACTTC. This encodes CASSLIGLAEIQETQYF. The full variable domain, rest sourced from reference TRBV28 and TRBJ2-5, is DVKVTQSSRYLVKRTGEKVFLECVQDMDHENMFWYRQDPGLGLRLIYFSYDVKMKEKGDIPEGYSVSREKKERFSLILESASTNQTSMYLCASSLIGLAEIQETQYFGPGTRLLVL.

The J gene is TRBJ1-2, the V gene TRBV6-5, with 10 positions matching TRBD1. This CDR3 comprises 15 residues. The J segment lost 4 bases and the V segment lost 7 bases, leaving 9 bases of the junction unmatched. Looked up from germline, CDR1 is MNHEY and CDR2 is SVGAGI. The CDR3 nucleotides read TGTGCCAGCACCCCCGGACAGGGGGGCGCCTATGGCTACACCTTC. Translated, it gives CASTPGQGGAYGYTF.

This clonotype was seen a handful of times. This chain links TRBV27 with TRBJ2-7; a possible D gene is TRBD1 (6 bases). This CDR3 contains 16 residues. Trimming removed 5 bases from V and 2 bases from J, with 19 bases in between. Germline V gene sequence: CDR1 MNHEY, CDR2 SMNVEV (reference sequence). The CDR3 DNA reads TGTGCCAGCAGTACGGGTAACAGGGTCCCGCCCTACGAGCAGTACTTC. This encodes CASSTGNRVPPYEQYF.

About this clonotype: Here the CDR3 omits its conserved ending phenylalanine or tryptophan, so a read error is the likely source. The genes are TRBV5-1 and TRBJ2-5; TRBD2 matches at 10 bases. Unmatched junction bases numbered 5, after V lost 4 bases and J lost 5 bases. In germline, CDR1 is SGHRS, CDR2 YFSETQ. The CDR3 covers 14 residues. This CDR3 is CASSTTSGSETQYI. CDR3 coding DNA: TGCGCCAGCAGCACGACTAGCGGGTCGGAGACCCAGTACATC.